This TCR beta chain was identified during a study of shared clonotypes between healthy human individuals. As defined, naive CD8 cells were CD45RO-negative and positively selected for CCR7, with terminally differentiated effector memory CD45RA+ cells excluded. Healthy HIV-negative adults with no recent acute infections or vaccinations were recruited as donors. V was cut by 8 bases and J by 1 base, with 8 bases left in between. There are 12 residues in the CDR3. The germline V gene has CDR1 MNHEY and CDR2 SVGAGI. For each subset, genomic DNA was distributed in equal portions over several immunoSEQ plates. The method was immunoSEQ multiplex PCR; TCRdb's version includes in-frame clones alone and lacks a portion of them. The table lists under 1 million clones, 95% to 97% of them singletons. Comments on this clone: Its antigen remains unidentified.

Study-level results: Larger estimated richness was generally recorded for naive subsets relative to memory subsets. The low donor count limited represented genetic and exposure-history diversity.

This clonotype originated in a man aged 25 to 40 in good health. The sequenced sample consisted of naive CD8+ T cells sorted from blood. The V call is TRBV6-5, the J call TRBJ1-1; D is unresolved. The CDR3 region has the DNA TGTGCCAGCGGCCTTCAGAACACTGAAGCTTTCTTT. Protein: CASGLQNTEAFF.